The rows below give T cell receptor beta chains drawn from one sample of a study of cytomegalovirus exposure and HLA in healthy donors. The protocol was immunoSEQ multiplex PCR, while the TCRdb copy is restricted to in-frame clones and leaves out a portion. The profile covers 150,000 to 200,000 clones, with roughly 74% appearing a single time and about 7.6% taken by the ten largest. Specimen: PBMCs. These receptors were obtained from a middle-aged woman in good health and CMV-seropositive. The conserved cysteine and the conserved F or W are not part of the CDR3 here.

J gene	V gene	CDR3 protein
TRBJ2-7	TRBV18	ASSPGDRVDYEQY
TRBJ1-5	TRBV27	ASSLYGDQPQH
TRBJ2-1	TRBV7-2	ASSRGVAGFNEQF
TRBJ2-3	TRBV12-5	ASGRGEVTDTQY
TRBJ2-5	TRBV9	ASSVVGGTEETQY
TRBJ2-7	TRBV10-3	AISESPQAYEQY
TRBJ1-5	TRBV7-2	ASSPGGTTNQPQH
TRBJ2-5	TRBV7-6	ASIRLEGRGKTQY
TRBJ2-1	TRBV7-9	ASSPLRSNEQF
TRBJ1-5	TRBV2	ASSEQAQPQH
TRBJ1-3	TRBV29-1	SVEEGARGNTIY
TRBJ2-1	TRBV5-1	ASAQSSGSYEQF
TRBJ2-5	TRBV6-1	ASSDTHGQETQY
TRBJ2-1	TRBV7-3	ASSPGGGTGLYNEQF
TRBJ2-3	TRBV5-4	ASSLELAGAGDTQY
TRBJ2-1	TRBV6-1	ASSEFSGTYNEQF
TRBJ1-1	TRBV7-9	ASSAGGQGRTEAF
.	TRBV7-9	ASSINTGTEQY
TRBJ1-3	TRBV7-2	ASSLRGQGHSGNTIY
TRBJ1-6	TRBV30	AWTPGRQRGWPPLH
TRBJ2-6	TRBV6-5	ASSYGSSGANVLT
TRBJ2-6	TRBV18	ASSPMAGAGANVLT
TRBJ2-1	TRBV7-9	ASSLTSGYNEQF
TRBJ1-2	TRBV7-3	ASSLEGLYGYT
TRBJ2-3	TRBV5-1	ASGWTSGTTDTQY
TRBJ1-2	TRBV4-2	ASSPSPGSNYGYT
TRBJ1-1	TRBV28	ASSYHPPSGWTEAF
TRBJ2-2	TRBV4-3	ASSQGAGGPSTGELF
TRBJ2-2	TRBV21-1	ASSKGARLAHTGELF
TRBJ2-1	TRBV5-1	ASSLDHEAYNEQF
TRBJ2-5	TRBV7-2	ASSLVGSGNKETQY
TRBJ2-3	TRBV28	ASKGSGRGTDTQY
TRBJ2-1	TRBV10-1	ASSESGSYNEQF
TRBJ2-4	TRBV7-2	ASSSDREAKNIQY
TRBJ1-1	TRBV29-1	SVQGRDTEAF
TRBJ2-2	TRBV11-2	ASSLTRGTNTGELF
TRBJ2-5	TRBV7-8	ASSPTGRDFGTQY